This is a list of T cell receptor beta chains from one sample in a study of T cells in localized non-small cell lung cancer. The method was immunoSEQ multiplex PCR; TCRdb's version includes in-frame clones alone and lacks a portion of them. The sample has around 2,500 clones; approximately 20% are singletons. The sample was normal lung tissue next to the tumor, taken before any cancer treatment. The receptors originated from a male donor at least 60 years old with stage I squamous cell lung carcinoma. CDR3s include the opening cysteine and the closing phenylalanine or tryptophan. D genes are given only for firm matches. Clone size is given for some rows only: seen once, a few or many times, or a class if the clone is expanded.

j_call | v_call | d_call | clone_size | cdr3_nt | cdr3_aa
TRBJ1-5 | TRBV19 | NA | medium-sized | TGTGCCAGTAGCGCCTTTTGGGAGCAGCCCCAGCATTTT | CASSAFWEQPQHF
TRBJ1-1 | TRBV7-1 | NA | many | TGTGCCAGCAGCTTAGAAGGGGACACTGAAGCTTTCTTT | CASSLEGDTEAFF
TRBJ2-7 | TRBV9 | TRBD2 | NA | TGTGCCAGCAGCGTAGGGGATGGACTAGCGGCAGTATACGAGCAGTACTTC | CASSVGDGLAAVYEQYF
TRBJ1-2 | TRBV15 | NA | few | TGTGCCACCAGCAGATACCGGGACTCCCAGGGAGGCTACACCTTC | CATSRYRDSQGGYTF
TRBJ1-1 | TRBV11-3 | NA | medium-sized | TGTGCCAGCAGCTTATGGCCAGGGGTGGCCACTGAAGCTTTCTTT | CASSLWPGVATEAFF
TRBJ1-6 | TRBV10-2 | TRBD1 | once | TGCGCCAGCAGCCGGGACAGGGATTCACCCCTCCACTTT | CASSRDRDSPLHF
TRBJ1-1 | TRBV29-1 | NA | few | TGCAGCGTTACAGTGCAGAACACTGAAGCTTTCTTT | CSVTVQNTEAFF
TRBJ2-7 | TRBV4-1 | TRBD2 | medium-sized | TGCGCCAGCAGCCAAGATCCCCTGGACTCGGGAGGGTCCTACGAGCAGTACTTC | CASSQDPLDSGGSYEQYF
TRBJ1-2 | TRBV6-8 | TRBD1 | medium-sized | TGTGCCAGCAGCCTGCCCGACAGGGTACTCCTCTATGGCTACACCTTC | CASSLPDRVLLYGYTF
TRBJ2-1 | TRBV9 | TRBD2 | medium-sized | TGTGCCAGCAGCGTAGAAGCGGGAGGCTCCCCTGATTACAATGAGCAGTTCTTC | CASSVEAGGSPDYNEQFF
TRBJ1-4 | TRBV4-1 | NA | NA | TGCGCCAGCAGTCAGTTGGATGAAAAACTGTTTTTT | CASSQLDEKLFF
TRBJ1-2 | TRBV4-1 | NA | NA | TGCGCCAGCAGCCCAACCCCGGGCCCAAGGCATGGCTACACCTTC | CASSPTPGPRHGYTF
TRBJ2-2 | TRBV18 | NA | NA | TGTGCCAGCTCACTAACACGCAACACCGGGGAGCTGTTTTTT | CASSLTRNTGELFF
TRBJ1-1 | TRBV4-1 | TRBD1 | NA | TGCGCCAGCAGCCACCTCACCCCGGACAGGGGCACTGAAGCTTTCTTT | CASSHLTPDRGTEAFF
TRBJ2-3 | TRBV11-3 | NA | NA | TGTGCCAGCAGCTTAGAAAGATCAACAGCCACAGATACGCAGTATTTT | CASSLERSTATDTQYF
TRBJ1-4 | TRBV11-3 | NA | few | TGTGCCAGCAGCTTATCATTTCCGCGTAATGAAAAACTGTTTTTT | CASSLSFPRNEKLFF
TRBJ1-2 | TRBV6-8 | NA | NA | TGTGCCAGCAGTAACCTCGGCAGGGCTAACTATGGCTACACCTTC | CASSNLGRANYGYTF
TRBJ1-1 | TRBV30 | TRBD1 | NA | TGTGCCTGGAGTGTACGGGGGACAGGGAAAGCTTTCTTT | CAWSVRGTGKAFF
TRBJ2-7 | TRBV19 | TRBD1 | few | TGTGCCAGTAGTTGGGGACAGTCCTACGAGCAGTACTTC | CASSWGQSYEQYF
TRBJ1-2 | TRBV29-1 | TRBD1 | once | TGCAGCGTTGTCTCAGGGGGCGGTGGCTACACCTTC | CSVVSGGGGYTF
TRBJ2-2 | TRBV19 | TRBD2 | NA | TGTGCCAGTAGTATCACTAGCGGGTTGAACACCGGGGAGCTGTTTTTT | CASSITSGLNTGELFF
TRBJ1-6 | TRBV5-1 | NA | NA | TGCGCCAGCAGCTTGGAGACGGGGCGAGATAATTCACCCCTCCACTTT | CASSLETGRDNSPLHF
TRBJ2-1 | TRBV5-1 | TRBD2 | NA | TGCGCCAGCAGTATAGCGGGGGGGCCGGCTCTCAATGAGCAGTTCTTC | CASSIAGGPALNEQFF
TRBJ1-1 | TRBV6-8 | NA | large | TGTGCCAGCAGTTACTCGACCGGTCGCAGGGGCACTGAAGCTTTCTTT | CASSYSTGRRGTEAFF
TRBJ2-1 | TRBV23-1 | NA | few | TGCGCCAGCAGCTTGGCCGGGGGAACTGAGCAGTTCTTC | CASSLAGGTEQFF
TRBJ2-7 | TRBV30 | NA | NA | TGTGCCTGGAGTCCGCAGGTCTACGAGCAGTACTTC | CAWSPQVYEQYF
TRBJ2-7 | TRBV6-8 | NA | NA | TGTGCCACCGGAAGGACAGAAGTTTTGGTCTACGAGCAGTACTTC | CATGRTEVLVYEQYF
TRBJ2-5 | TRBV6-8 | TRBD1 | medium-sized | TGTGCCAGCAGTTACACGGGGACAGGGAGGGTCAGAGAGACCCAGTACTTC | CASSYTGTGRVRETQYF
TRBJ2-3 | TRBV9 | NA | NA | TGTGCCAGCAGCGCCCTAGGGGTGCAGGGAGATACGCAGTATTTT | CASSALGVQGDTQYF
TRBJ2-6 | TRBV14 | NA | NA | TGTGCCAGCAGCCAAGTGGGGAGACGTGGGGCCAACGTCCTGACTTTC | CASSQVGRRGANVLTF
TRBJ2-5 | TRBV11-3 | NA | few | TGTGCCAGCAGCTTCGGGGGAGTACGGGAGACCCAGTACTTC | CASSFGGVRETQYF
TRBJ2-5 | TRBV1 | NA | NA | TGCGCCAGCAGCCAATTACAGGGGGCGGGGGAGACCCAGTACTTC | CASSQLQGAGETQYF
TRBJ1-3 | TRBV5-1 | TRBD1 | NA | TGCGCCAGCAGCTTGGGAAGGGGGCCCAGGGCGGCGACTGGAAACACCATATATTTT | CASSLGRGPRAATGNTIYF
TRBJ2-1 | TRBV2 | TRBD2 | NA | TGTGCCAGCACCCTTAGGACTAGCGGGGTGGATGAGCAGTTCTTC | CASTLRTSGVDEQFF
TRBJ1-1 | TRBV30 | NA | NA | TGTGCCTGGAGTGTAGGCAGGGCTGGTGACACTGAAGCTTTCTTT | CAWSVGRAGDTEAFF
TRBJ2-5 | TRBV11-3 | TRBD1 | few | TGTGCCAGCAGCCTTCGACAGGGTCGGGAGACCCAGTACTTC | CASSLRQGRETQYF